One sample yielded the 9 T cell receptor beta chains listed below, sequenced in a study of T cells in Graves' hyperthyroidism and ophthalmopathy (dated by TCRdb to the late 2010s). Library generation was performed with multiplex PCR. Sequencing was performed on an Illumina HiSeq 2000. The TCR beta CDR3 regions were amplified from the RNA transcripts. A first-round RT-PCR of the TCR CDR3 used the HTBI primer set with the Qiagen OneStep RT-PCR kit. The public reads were quality trimmed at Q25 with fastp and then assembled into clones with MiXCR by TCRdb, keeping productive beta chains. Merged by CDR3 protein, the rows form single entries marked with the most common genes and DNA. The sample includes around 300,000 distinct CDR3 sequences, with roughly 22% observed a single time. The biggest ten clones account for around 60% of the sample. Sequencing was carried out using blood. These receptors all come from a man under 40 with Graves' ophthalmopathy.

The V gene is TRBV28, the J gene TRBJ2-1; 10 nucleotides match TRBD2. This CDR3 has 15 amino acids. V dropped 10 bases and J dropped 9; count of bases not matched to a gene: 15. CDR1 and CDR2 (germline): MDHEN, SYDVKM. CDR3 loop: CATQRGLAGVGEQFF. For the CDR3, the DNA is TGTGCCACCCAGAGGGGTCTAGCGGGAGTCGGTGAGCAGTTCTTC.

This rearrangement joins TRBV7-9 to TRBJ2-7; D might be TRBD1 (7 bases). Trimming removed 5 bases at V and 2 bases at J, with 16 bases between. Germline CDR1 is SEHNR and CDR2 is FQNEAQ (reference sequence). CDR3 length equals 15 residues. CDR3 in DNA: TGTGCCAGCAGCCGCGGGACAGAGCTTACCTACGAGCAGTACTTC. Its translation: CASSRGTELTYEQYF.

This clonotype came up many times. The V and J genes are TRBV6-1 and TRBJ2-3; tentative D call: TRBD2 (6 bases). There are 16 residues in the CDR3. CDR1 is MNHNS and CDR2 is SASEGT in the germline V gene. V was clipped by 5 bases and J by 1 base, with 16 bases between them. CDR3 nucleotide sequence: TGTGCCAGCAGTTATTCCCAACAGCGGGGCACAGATACGCAGTATTTT. Amino acids: CASSYSQQRGTDTQYF.

This clonotype turned up a few times. This chain links TRBV3-1 with TRBJ2-3; no firm D call. This CDR3 is 14 amino acids long. The germline V gene encodes CDR1 LGHDT and CDR2 YNNKEL (reference sequence). V shed 3 bases and J shed 6 bases, with 13 bases lying between them. CDR3 in DNA: TGTGCCAGCAGCCACAACCGGGTGGTGGATACGCAGTATTTT. Amino acids: CASSHNRVVDTQYF.

This clonotype was recorded at least ten times. This chain links TRBV11-3 with TRBJ2-2; D ambiguous. The ends were cut back, 1 base at V and 0 bases at J, with 6 bases in the middle. There are 15 residues in the CDR3. The germline V gene has CDR1 SGHNT and CDR2 YENEEA. This CDR3 reads CASSLGYPNTGELFF. The DNA of the CDR3 is TGTGCCAGCAGCTTAGGATACCCGAACACCGGGGAGCTGTTTTTT.

This clonotype has only a few counts. V is TRBV7-8 and J is TRBJ1-3; 9 bases map to TRBD1. Germline-derived CDR1 and CDR2 are SGHVS and FQNEAQ. After removal of 2 bases from V and 1 base from J, the junction contained 6 bases not matched to a gene. The length of the CDR3 is 17 residues. In nucleotides, the CDR3 is TGTGCCAGCAGCTTAACTCCACAGGGGGCATCTGGAAACACCATATATTTT. Translated, it gives CASSLTPQGASGNTIYF.

The sample holds many counts of this clonotype. The V and J genes are TRBV2 and TRBJ2-1, with D possibly matching TRBD2 (5 bases). Germline CDR1 SNHLY, CDR2 FYNNEI. V lost 6 bases, J lost 4 bases, and 16 bases lay in between. The CDR3 runs 15 residues. The CDR3 region is CASSRGADQYNEQFF. The CDR3 bases are TGTGCCAGCAGCCGGGGAGCGGATCAATACAATGAGCAGTTCTTC.

The rearrangement uses TRBV6-1 and TRBJ1-1; D is unclear. Germline CDR1 and CDR2: MNHNS and SASEGT. V gave up 11 bases and J gave up 6 bases, with 13 bases separating them. This CDR3 has 11 amino acids. CDR3 in DNA: TGTGCCTGTCGTAGGGAAGCTGAAGCTTTCTTT. Its protein is CACRREAEAFF.

Many counts were recorded for this clonotype. The genes are TRBV11-2 and TRBJ2-1; D gene uncertain. Germline assignment: CDR1 SGHAT and CDR2 FQNNGV. The germline V and J ends were trimmed by 1 base and 0 bases, with 7 bases remaining between them. The CDR3 spans 15 residues. CDR3 amino acids: CASSLVFNSYNEQFF. The CDR3 DNA sequence: TGTGCCAGCAGCTTAGTTTTTAACTCCTACAATGAGCAGTTCTTC. Combining the CDR3 with reference TRBV11-2 and TRBJ2-1 gives the whole variable domain EAGVAQSPRYKIIEKRQSVAFWCNPISGHATLYWYQQILGQGPKLLIQFQNNGVVDDSQLPKDRFSAERLKGVDSTLKIQPAKLEDSAVYLCASSLVFNSYNEQFFGPGTRLTVL.